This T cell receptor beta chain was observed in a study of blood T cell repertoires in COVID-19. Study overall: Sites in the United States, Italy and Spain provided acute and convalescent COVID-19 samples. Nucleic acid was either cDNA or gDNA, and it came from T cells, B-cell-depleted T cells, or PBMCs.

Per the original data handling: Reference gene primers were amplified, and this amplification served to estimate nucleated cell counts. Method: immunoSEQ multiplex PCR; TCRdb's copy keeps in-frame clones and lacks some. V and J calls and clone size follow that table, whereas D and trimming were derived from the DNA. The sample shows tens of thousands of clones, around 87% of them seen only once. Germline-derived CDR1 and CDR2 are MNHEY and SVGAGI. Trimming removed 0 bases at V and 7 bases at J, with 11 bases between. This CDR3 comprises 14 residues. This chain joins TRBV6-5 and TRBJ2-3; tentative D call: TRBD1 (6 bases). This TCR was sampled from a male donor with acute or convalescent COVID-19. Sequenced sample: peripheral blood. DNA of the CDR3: TGTGCCAGCAGTTACTCACAGGGTAGTAATACGCAGTATTTT. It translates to CASSYSQGSNTQYF.